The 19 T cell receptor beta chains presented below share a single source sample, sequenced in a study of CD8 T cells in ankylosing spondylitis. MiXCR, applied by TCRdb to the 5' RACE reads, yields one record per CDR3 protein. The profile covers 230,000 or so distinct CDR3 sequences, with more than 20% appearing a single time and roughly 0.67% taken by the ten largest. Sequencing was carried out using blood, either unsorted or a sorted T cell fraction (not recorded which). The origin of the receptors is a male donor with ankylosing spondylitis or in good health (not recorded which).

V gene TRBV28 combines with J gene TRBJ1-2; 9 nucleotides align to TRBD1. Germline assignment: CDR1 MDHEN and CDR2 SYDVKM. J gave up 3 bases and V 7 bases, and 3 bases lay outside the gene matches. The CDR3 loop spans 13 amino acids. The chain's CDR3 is CASTRDRDYGYTF. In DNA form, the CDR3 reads TGTGCCAGCACCCGGGACAGGGACTATGGCTACACCTTC.

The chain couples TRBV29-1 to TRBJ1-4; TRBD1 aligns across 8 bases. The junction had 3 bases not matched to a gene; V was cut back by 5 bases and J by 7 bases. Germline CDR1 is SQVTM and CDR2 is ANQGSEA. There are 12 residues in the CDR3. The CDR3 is CSVWTGREKLFF. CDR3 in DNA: TGCAGCGTTTGGACAGGGCGTGAAAAACTGTTTTTT.

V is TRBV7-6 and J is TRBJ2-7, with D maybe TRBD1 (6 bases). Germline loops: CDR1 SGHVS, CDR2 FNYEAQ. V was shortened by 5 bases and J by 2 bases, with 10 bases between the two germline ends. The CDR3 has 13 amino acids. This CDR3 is CASSPQGTYEQYF. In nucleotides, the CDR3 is TGTGCCAGCAGCCCACAGGGTACCTACGAGCAGTACTTC. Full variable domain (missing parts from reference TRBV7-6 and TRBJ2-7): GAGVSQSPRYKVTKRGQDVALRCDPISGHVSLYWYRQALGQGPEFLTYFNYEAQQDKSGLPNDRFSAERPEGSISTLTIQRTEQRDSAMYRCASSPQGTYEQYFGPGTRLTVT.

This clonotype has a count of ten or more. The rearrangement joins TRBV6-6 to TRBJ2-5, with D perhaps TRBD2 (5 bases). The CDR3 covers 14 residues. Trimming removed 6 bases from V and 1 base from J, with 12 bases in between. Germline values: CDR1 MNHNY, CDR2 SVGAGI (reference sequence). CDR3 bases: TGTGCCAGCAGCCCGGGGAGAAGCCAAGAGACCCAGTACTTC. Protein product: CASSPGRSQETQYF.

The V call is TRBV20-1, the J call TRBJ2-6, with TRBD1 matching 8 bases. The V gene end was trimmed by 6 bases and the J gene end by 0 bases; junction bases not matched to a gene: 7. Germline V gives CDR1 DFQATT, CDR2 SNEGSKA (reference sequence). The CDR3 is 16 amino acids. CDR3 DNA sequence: TGCAGTGCACGGACAGGGAAAAACTCTGGGGCCAACGTCCTGACTTTC. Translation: CSARTGKNSGANVLTF.

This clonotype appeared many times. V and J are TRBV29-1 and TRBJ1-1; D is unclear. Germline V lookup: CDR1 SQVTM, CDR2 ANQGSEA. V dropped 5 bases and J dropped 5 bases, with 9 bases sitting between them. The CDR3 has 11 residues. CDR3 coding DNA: TGCAGCGTTAACCATGGGACTGAAGCTTTCTTT. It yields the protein CSVNHGTEAFF.

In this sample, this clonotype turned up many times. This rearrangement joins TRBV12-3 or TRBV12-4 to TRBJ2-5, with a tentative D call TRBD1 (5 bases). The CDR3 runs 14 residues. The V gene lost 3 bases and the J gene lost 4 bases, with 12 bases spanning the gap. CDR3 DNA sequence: TGTGCCAGCAGTTTCGGCAGGGCCGGAGAGACCCAGTACTTC. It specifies CASSFGRAGETQYF.

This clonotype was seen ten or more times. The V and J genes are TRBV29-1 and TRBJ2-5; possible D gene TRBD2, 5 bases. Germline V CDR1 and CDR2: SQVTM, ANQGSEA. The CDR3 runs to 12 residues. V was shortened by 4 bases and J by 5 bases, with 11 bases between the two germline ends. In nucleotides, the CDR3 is TGCAGCGTTGGAGGGTTCGGGGAGACCCAGTACTTC. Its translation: CSVGGFGETQYF. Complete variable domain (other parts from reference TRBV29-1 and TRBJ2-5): SAVISQKPSRDICQRGTSLTIQCQVDSQVTMMFWYRQQPGQSLTLIATANQGSEATYESGFVIDKFPISRPNLTFSTLTVSNMSPEDSSIYLCSVGGFGETQYFGPGTRLLVL.

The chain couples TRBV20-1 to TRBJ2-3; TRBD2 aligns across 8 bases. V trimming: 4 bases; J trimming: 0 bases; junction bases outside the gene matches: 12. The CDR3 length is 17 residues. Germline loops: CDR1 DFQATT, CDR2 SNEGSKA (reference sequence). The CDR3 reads CSAIERVAGTSTDTQYF. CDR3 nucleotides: TGCAGTGCTATAGAGAGGGTAGCGGGGACTAGCACAGATACGCAGTATTTT.

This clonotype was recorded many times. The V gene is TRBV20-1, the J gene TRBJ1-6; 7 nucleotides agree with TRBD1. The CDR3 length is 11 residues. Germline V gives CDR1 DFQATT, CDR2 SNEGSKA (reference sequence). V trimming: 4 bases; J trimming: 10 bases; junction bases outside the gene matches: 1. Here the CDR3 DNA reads TGCAGTGCTACAGGGGGGTCACCCCTCCACTTT. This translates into CSATGGSPLHF.

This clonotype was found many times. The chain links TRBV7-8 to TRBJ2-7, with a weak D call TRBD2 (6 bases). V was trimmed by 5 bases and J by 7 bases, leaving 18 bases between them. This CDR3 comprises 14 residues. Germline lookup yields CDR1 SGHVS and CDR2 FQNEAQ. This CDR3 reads CASSPRDLAREQYF. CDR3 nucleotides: TGTGCCAGCAGCCCGCGGGACCTAGCCCGAGAGCAGTACTTC. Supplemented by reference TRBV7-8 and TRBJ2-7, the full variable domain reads GAGVSQSPRYKVAKRGQDVALRCDPISGHVSLFWYQQALGQGPEFLTYFQNEAQLDKSGLPSDRFFAERPEGSVSTLKIQRTQQEDSAVYLCASSPRDLAREQYFGPGTRLTVT.

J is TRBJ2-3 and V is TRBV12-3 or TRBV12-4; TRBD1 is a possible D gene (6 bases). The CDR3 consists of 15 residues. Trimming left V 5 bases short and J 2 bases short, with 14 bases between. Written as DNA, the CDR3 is TGTGCCAGCAGTCCCCGTGGACAGTACACAGATACGCAGTATTTT. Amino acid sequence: CASSPRGQYTDTQYF.

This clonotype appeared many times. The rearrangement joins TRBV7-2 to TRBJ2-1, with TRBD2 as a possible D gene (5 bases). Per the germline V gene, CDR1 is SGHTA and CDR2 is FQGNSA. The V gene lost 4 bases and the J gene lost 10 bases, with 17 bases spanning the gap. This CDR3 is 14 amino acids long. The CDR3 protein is CASSSGRWEQEQFF. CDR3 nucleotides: TGTGCCAGCAGCTCTGGCAGGTGGGAGCAAGAGCAGTTCTTC.

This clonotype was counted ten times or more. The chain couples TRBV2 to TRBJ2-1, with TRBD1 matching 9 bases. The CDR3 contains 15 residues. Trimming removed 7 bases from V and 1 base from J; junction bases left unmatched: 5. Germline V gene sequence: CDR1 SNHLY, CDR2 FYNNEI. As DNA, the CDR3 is TGTGCCAGCAAAAGGGACAGGGAATCCTACAATGAGCAGTTCTTC. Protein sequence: CASKRDRESYNEQFF.

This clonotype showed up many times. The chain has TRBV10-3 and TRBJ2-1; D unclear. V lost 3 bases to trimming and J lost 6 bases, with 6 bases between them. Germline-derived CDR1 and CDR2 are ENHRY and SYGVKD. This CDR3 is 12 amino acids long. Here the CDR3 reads CAISERSNEQFF. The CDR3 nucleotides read TGTGCCATCAGTGAACGGAGCAATGAGCAGTTCTTC.

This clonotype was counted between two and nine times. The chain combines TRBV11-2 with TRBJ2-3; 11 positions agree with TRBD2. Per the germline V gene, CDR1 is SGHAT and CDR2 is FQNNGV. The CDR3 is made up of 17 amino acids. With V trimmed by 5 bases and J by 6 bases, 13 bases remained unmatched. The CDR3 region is CASSQGRGLAVLDTQYF. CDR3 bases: TGTGCCAGCAGCCAAGGGCGGGGACTAGCGGTTCTGGATACGCAGTATTTT.

CDR3 in DNA: TGTGCCAGCAGTGAGCCGACAAGTCTTCGGGAGACCCAGTACTTC. Translated: CASSEPTSLRETQYF. The rearrangement joins TRBV12-3 or TRBV12-4 to TRBJ2-5; D not certain. Trimming took off 5 bases at V and 5 bases at J, with 18 bases between the two ends. The CDR3 is 15 amino acids.

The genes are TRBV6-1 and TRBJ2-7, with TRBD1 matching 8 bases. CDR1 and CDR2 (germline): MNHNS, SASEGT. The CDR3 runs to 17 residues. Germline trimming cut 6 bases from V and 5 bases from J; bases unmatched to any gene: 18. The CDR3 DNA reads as TGTGCCAGCAGCTCCGGCCCCCAGCGGACAGGGCGGCACGAGCAGTACTTC. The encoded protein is CASSSGPQRTGRHEQYF.

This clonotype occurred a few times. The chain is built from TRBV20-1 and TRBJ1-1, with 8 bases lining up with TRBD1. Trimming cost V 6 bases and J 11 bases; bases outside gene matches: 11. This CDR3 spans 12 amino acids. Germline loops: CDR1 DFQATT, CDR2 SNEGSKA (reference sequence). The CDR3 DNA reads TGCAGTGCCAAAAAAACAGGGGGACAGGCTTTCTTT. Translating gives CSAKKTGGQAFF.